This TCR beta chain comes out of a study of T-cell reconstitution after alpha-beta-depleted transplantation in children. Germline V gene sequence: CDR1 SGHTA, CDR2 FQGNSA. The CDR3 has 14 residues. V lost 3 bases, J lost 0 bases, and 9 bases lay in between. The library targeted TCRbeta and was prepared with unique molecular identifiers. Using its own MiXCR run on the PCR reads, TCRdb lists one record per CDR3 protein. This sample has approximately 490,000 distinct CDR3 sequences, with around 12% found just once. The sequenced sample was PBMCs from the stem cell graft donor, obtained from the stem cell graft. The rearrangement joins TRBV7-2 to TRBJ2-7, with no clear D. This sequence originates from a human donor who donated a stem cell graft to a child with combined immunodeficiency. This CDR3 reads CASSFSGFSYEQYF. CDR3 bases: TGTGCCAGCAGCTTCTCCGGATTCTCCTACGAGCAGTACTTC.